These 14 T cell receptor beta chains came from one sample sequenced in a study of blood T cell repertoires in COVID-19. The data were produced by immunoSEQ multiplex PCR, yet TCRdb's version contains in-frame clones alone and is incomplete. The table has tens of thousands of clones, approximately 71% seen once; the top ten hold around a sixth. The specimen sequenced was peripheral blood. The receptors were gathered from a human donor in a cohort sampled during active COVID-19.

The rearrangement joins TRBV28 to TRBJ2-3; no clear D. V was trimmed by 4 bases and J by 2 bases, leaving 10 bases between them. This CDR3 has 14 amino acids. Germline assignment: CDR1 MDHEN and CDR2 SYDVKM. The CDR3 DNA is TGTGCCAGCAGTTATGGCTTCATCACAGATACGCAGTATTTT. As protein: CASSYGFITDTQYF.

This clone was counted a few times. The rearrangement joins TRBV19 to TRBJ1-2, with unresolved D. The germline gives CDR1 LNHDA, CDR2 SQIVND (reference sequence). CDR3 size: 13 residues. V was trimmed by 3 bases and J by 3 bases, leaving 8 bases between them. The CDR3 DNA follows: TGTGCCAGTAGTATTCAGGCAGACTATGGCTACACCTTC. Its protein product is CASSIQADYGYTF.

The gene calls are TRBV2 and TRBJ2-2; 13 bases fit TRBD2. The CDR3 sequence is 18 residues long. The ends lost 7 bases at V and 4 bases at J; junction bases unmatched: 12. CDR1 and CDR2 (germline): SNHLY, FYNNEI. In DNA, the CDR3 is TGTGCCAGCAAGGGGGGACCGGGACTAGCGGGATTCACCGGGGAGCTGTTTTTT. Residues: CASKGGPGLAGFTGELFF.

This chain connects TRBV5-4 to TRBJ1-2; the match to TRBD1 covers 8 bases. The CDR3 is 13 residues long. CDR1 SGHNT and CDR2 YYREEE come from the germline V gene (reference sequence). The V gene end was trimmed by 3 bases and the J gene end by 8 bases; junction bases not matched to a gene: 6. This chain's CDR3 is CASSSRTGLGYTF. CDR3 bases: TGTGCCAGCAGCTCTAGGACAGGGCTAGGCTACACCTTC.

The V call is TRBV18, the J call TRBJ2-1, with a weak D call TRBD2 (6 bases). V lost 5 bases and J lost 0, with 17 bases in between. CDR3 size: 17 residues. CDR1 and CDR2 from the germline V gene are KGHSH and LQKENI. The CDR3 sequence is CASSSDGTSYSYNEQFF. The CDR3 DNA follows: TGTGCCAGCTCATCGGACGGCACTAGCTACTCCTACAATGAGCAGTTCTTC.

The chain combines TRBV11-2 with TRBJ2-5; maybe TRBD2 (5 bases). Per the germline V gene, CDR1 is SGHAT and CDR2 is FQNNGV. The ends were cut back, 2 bases at V and 5 bases at J, with 18 bases in the middle. This CDR3 is built from 16 residues. In DNA, the CDR3 is TGTGCCAGCAGCTTACGTCACGGCAGACCGGGGGAGACCCAGTACTTC. Protein: CASSLRHGRPGETQYF.

This chain uses TRBV14 with TRBJ2-1; TRBD2 aligns across 8 bases. The germline V gene has CDR1 SGHDN and CDR2 FVKESK. With 4 bases clipped from V and 9 bases from J, the junction kept 11 bases outside the gene matches. The CDR3 length is 15 residues. The CDR3 sequence: CASSRSGEVFGEQFF. DNA for the CDR3: TGTGCCAGCAGCCGTAGCGGGGAGGTGTTCGGTGAGCAGTTCTTC.

The chain employs TRBV3-1 (or the pseudogene TRBV3-2) and TRBJ2-5; 11 bases fit TRBD1. Per germline, CDR1 LGHDT and CDR2 YNNKEL (reference sequence). This CDR3 region has 15 residues. With V trimmed by 2 bases and J by 4 bases, 3 bases remained unmatched. CDR3 sequence reads: CASSQRTGGRETQYF. In nucleotides, the CDR3 is TGTGCCAGCAGCCAAAGGACAGGGGGCAGAGAGACCCAGTACTTC.

This clone was picked up a small number of times. Here the CDR3 reads CASSRGLADYTDTQYF. The CDR3 nucleotides read TGTGCCAGCAGTAGAGGACTAGCGGATTACACAGATACGCAGTATTTT. The V and J genes are TRBV6-6 and TRBJ2-3, with 10 bases identical to TRBD2. This CDR3 has 16 residues. Per the germline V gene, CDR1 is MNHNY and CDR2 is SVGAGI (reference sequence). V was pared by 5 bases and J by 2 bases, with 7 bases of the junction left unmatched.

The chain has TRBV19 and TRBJ2-1; 10 positions agree with TRBD2. Germline V gene lookup returns CDR1 LNHDA and CDR2 SQIVND (reference sequence). J gave up 0 bases and V 5 bases, and 7 bases lay outside the gene matches. This CDR3 has 17 residues. CDR3 bases: TGTGCCAGTAGTTCCCGACTAGCGGGTCACTCCTACAATGAGCAGTTCTTC. It specifies CASSSRLAGHSYNEQFF.

The CDR3 DNA follows: TGTGCCAGCGGAAGGGCGGGAGGAGAGACCCAGTACTTC. Residues: CASGRAGGETQYF. This chain links TRBV11-2 with TRBJ2-5, with 8 bases lining up with TRBD2. The germline CDR1 and CDR2 sequences are SGHAT and FQNNGV. There are 13 residues in the CDR3. The V segment lost 8 bases and the J segment 4 bases; nucleotides outside the gene matches: 6.

The chain is built from TRBV5-8 and TRBJ2-1; a possible D gene is TRBD2 (6 bases). CDR3 size: 14 residues. Germline V gene sequence: CDR1 SGHTS, CDR2 YDEGEE. The V and J ends lost 3 bases and 4 bases respectively, with 11 bases between them. The CDR3 region is CASSSRGRYNEQFF. The CDR3 region has the DNA TGTGCCAGCAGCTCAAGAGGGAGGTACAATGAGCAGTTCTTC. Drawing the rest from reference TRBV5-8 and TRBJ2-1, the complete variable domain is EAGVTQSPTHLIKTRGQQATLRCSPISGHTSVYWYQQALGLGLQFLLWYDEGEERNRGNFPPRFSGRQFPNYSSELNVNALELEDSALYLCASSSRGRYNEQFFGPGTRLTVL.

This clone is large in the sample. The V and J genes are TRBV6-5 and TRBJ1-2, with TRBD1 matching over 7 bases. The germline V gene encodes CDR1 MNHEY and CDR2 SVGAGI. The CDR3 runs to 14 residues. Unmatched junction bases numbered 10, after V lost 6 bases and J lost 6 bases. CDR3: CASSPQGGHHGYTF. The CDR3 nucleotides are TGTGCCAGCAGCCCCCAGGGGGGTCATCATGGCTACACCTTC.

V is TRBV5-4 and J is TRBJ1-5; D unresolved. The CDR3 spans 12 residues. V lost 3 bases and J lost 9, with 10 bases in between. The germline V gene encodes CDR1 SGHNT and CDR2 YYREEE (reference sequence). The CDR3 sequence is CASSYFTGPQHF. Here the CDR3 DNA reads TGTGCCAGCAGCTACTTTACTGGGCCCCAGCATTTT. Together with reference TRBV5-4 and TRBJ1-5, the CDR3 gives the full variable domain: ETGVTQSPTHLIKTRGQQVTLRCSSQSGHNTVSWYQQALGQGPQFIFQYYREEENGRGNFPPRFSGLQFPNYSSELNVNALELDDSALYLCASSYFTGPQHFGDGTRLSIL.